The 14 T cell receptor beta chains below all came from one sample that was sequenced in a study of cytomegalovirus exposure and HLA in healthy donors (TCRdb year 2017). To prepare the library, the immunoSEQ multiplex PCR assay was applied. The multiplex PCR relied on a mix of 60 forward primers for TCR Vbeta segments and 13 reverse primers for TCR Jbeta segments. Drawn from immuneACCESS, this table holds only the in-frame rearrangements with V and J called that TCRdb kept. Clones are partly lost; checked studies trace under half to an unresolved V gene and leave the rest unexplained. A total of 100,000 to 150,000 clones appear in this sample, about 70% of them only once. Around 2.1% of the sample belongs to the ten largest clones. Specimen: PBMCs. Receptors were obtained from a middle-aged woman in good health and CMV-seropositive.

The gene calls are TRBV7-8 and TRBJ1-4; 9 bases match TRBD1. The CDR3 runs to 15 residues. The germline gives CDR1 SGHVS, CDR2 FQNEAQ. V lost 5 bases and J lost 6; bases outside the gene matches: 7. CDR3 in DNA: TGTGCCAGCAGCCTGGGCCGGGACAGGGATGAAAAACTGTTTTTT. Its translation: CASSLGRDRDEKLFF.

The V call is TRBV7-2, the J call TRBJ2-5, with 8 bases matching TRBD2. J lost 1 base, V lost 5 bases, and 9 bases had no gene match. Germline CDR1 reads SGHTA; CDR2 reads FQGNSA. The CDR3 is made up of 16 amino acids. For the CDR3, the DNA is TGTGCCAGCAGCGCCACCCGCGGGGGGCCCCAAGAGACCCAGTACTTC. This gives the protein CASSATRGGPQETQYF. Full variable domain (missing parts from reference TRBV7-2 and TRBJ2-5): GAGVSQSPSNKVTEKGKDVELRCDPISGHTALYWYRQSLGQGLEFLIYFQGNSAPDKSGLPSDRFSAERTGGSVSTLTIQRTQQEDSAVYLCASSATRGGPQETQYFGPGTRLLVL.

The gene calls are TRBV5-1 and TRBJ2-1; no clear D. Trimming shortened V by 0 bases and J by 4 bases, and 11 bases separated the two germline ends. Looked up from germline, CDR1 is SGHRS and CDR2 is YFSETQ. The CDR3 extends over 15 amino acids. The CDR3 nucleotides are TGCGCCAGCAGCTTGGCGCCGGTTCAATACAATGAGCAGTTCTTC. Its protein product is CASSLAPVQYNEQFF.

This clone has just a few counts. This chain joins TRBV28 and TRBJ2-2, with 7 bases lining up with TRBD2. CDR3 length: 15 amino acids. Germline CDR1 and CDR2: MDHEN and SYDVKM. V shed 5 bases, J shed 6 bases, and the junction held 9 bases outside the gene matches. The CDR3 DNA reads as TGTGCCAGCAGTCCACAACAGACTAGCTCCGGGGAGCTGTTTTTT. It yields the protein CASSPQQTSSGELFF. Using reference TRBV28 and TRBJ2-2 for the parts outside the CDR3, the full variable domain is DVKVTQSSRYLVKRTGEKVFLECVQDMDHENMFWYRQDPGLGLRLIYFSYDVKMKEKGDIPEGYSVSREKKERFSLILESASTNQTSMYLCASSPQQTSSGELFFGEGSRLTVL.

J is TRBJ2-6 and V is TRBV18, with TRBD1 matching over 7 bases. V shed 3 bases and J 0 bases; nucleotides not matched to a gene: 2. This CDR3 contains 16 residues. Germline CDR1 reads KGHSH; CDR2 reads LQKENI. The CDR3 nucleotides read TGTGCCAGCTCACCGACAGGGAGCTCTGGGGCCAACGTCCTGACTTTC. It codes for CASSPTGSSGANVLTF.

The CDR3 spells CASKLGAGQGPYGYTF. The CDR3 nucleotides are TGTGCCAGCAAGCTCGGTGCCGGACAGGGGCCCTATGGCTACACCTTC. V usage is TRBV5-6 and J usage is TRBJ1-2, with TRBD1 matching 9 bases. Per the germline V gene, CDR1 is SGHDT and CDR2 is YYEEEE. The V gene end was trimmed by 6 bases and the J gene end by 4 bases; junction bases not matched to a gene: 13. The CDR3 spans 16 residues.

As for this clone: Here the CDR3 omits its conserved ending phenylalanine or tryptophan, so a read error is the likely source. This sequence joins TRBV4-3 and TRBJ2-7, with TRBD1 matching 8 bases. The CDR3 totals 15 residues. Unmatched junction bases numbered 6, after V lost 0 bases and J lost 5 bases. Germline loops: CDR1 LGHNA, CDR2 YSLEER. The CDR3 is CASSQEPGQAHEQYL. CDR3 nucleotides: TGCGCCAGCAGCCAAGAACCGGGACAGGCCCACGAGCAGTACCTC.

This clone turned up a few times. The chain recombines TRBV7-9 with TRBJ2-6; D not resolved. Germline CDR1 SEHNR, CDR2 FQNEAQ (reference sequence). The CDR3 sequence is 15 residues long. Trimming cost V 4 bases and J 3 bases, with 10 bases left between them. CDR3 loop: CASSYGSGGANVLTF. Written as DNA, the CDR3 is TGTGCCAGCAGCTACGGCTCAGGTGGGGCCAACGTCCTGACTTTC. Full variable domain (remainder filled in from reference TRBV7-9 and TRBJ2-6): DTGVSQNPRHKITKRGQNVTFRCDPISEHNRLYWYRQTLGQGPEFLTYFQNEAQLEKSRLLSDRFSAERPKGSFSTLEIQRTEQGDSAMYLCASSYGSGGANVLTFGAGSRLTVL.

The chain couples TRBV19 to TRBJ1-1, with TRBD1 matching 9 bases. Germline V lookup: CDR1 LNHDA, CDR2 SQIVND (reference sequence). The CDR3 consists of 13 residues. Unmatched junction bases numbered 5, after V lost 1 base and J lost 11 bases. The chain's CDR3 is CASSIGGTGRAFF. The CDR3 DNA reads TGTGCCAGTAGTATAGGGGGGACAGGGCGCGCTTTCTTT.

CDR3 nucleotide sequence: TGCGCCAGCAGCTTGCTGGGACTAGCGGGAGGAATGACCGGGGAGCTGTTTTTT. This sequence encodes CASSLLGLAGGMTGELFF. The rearrangement uses TRBV5-1 and TRBJ2-2; 15 nucleotides agree with TRBD2. The CDR3 runs 18 residues. Germline lookup yields CDR1 SGHRS and CDR2 YFSETQ. Trimming at V came to 1 base and at J to 5 bases, leaving 6 bases not matched to a gene.

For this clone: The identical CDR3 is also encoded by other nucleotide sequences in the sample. Written as DNA, the CDR3 is TGTGCCGGGGGGGAGGGGGGGGCCTATACGGGATACAATGAGCAGTTCTTC. Its translation is CAGGEGGAYTGYNEQFF. The chain has TRBV2 and TRBJ2-1; D possibly corresponds to TRBD2 (7 bases). The CDR3 consists of 17 residues. V was shortened by 11 bases and J by 4 bases, with 27 bases between the two germline ends. CDR1 and CDR2 (germline): SNHLY, FYNNEI.

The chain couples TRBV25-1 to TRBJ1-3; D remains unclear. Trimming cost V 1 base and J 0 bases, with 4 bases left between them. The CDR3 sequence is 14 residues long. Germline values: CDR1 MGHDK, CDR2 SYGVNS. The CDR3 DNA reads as TGTGCCAGCAGTGAATTCTTCTCTGGAAACACCATATATTTT. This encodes CASSEFFSGNTIYF.

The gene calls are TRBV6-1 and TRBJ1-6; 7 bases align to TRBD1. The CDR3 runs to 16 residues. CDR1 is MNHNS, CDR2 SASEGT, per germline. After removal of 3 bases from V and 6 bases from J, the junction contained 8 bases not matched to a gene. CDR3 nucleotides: TGTGCCAGCAGTGATAGGGGGCAGTCAGGTAATTCACCCCTCCACTTT. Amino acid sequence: CASSDRGQSGNSPLHF.

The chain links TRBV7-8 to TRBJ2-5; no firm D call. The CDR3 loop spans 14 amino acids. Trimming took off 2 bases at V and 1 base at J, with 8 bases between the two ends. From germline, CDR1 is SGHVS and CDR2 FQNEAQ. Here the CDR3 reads CASSLLPTQETQYF. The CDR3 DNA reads TGTGCCAGCAGCTTATTGCCTACCCAAGAGACCCAGTACTTC.